Sequencing of this T cell receptor beta chain was carried out in a study of blood T cell repertoires in COVID-19. V shed 4 bases and J 6 bases; nucleotides not matched to a gene: 2. Looked up from germline, CDR1 is SGHAT and CDR2 is FQNNGV. The CDR3 extends over 12 amino acids. Repertoires were generated with immunoSEQ multiplex PCR, while TCRdb's copy carries only in-frame clones and drops some. Among some 380,000 clones listed, approximately 91% were seen once. This sequence joins TRBV11-2 and TRBJ1-1; 7 bases map to TRBD1. This TCR was recovered from a woman in her thirties or forties with acute COVID-19. The specimen was PBMCs or T cells enriched from blood (not recorded which). This chain's CDR3 is CASSSQGAEAFF. CDR3 bases: TGTGCCAGCAGCTCGCAGGGGGCTGAAGCTTTCTTT.